Each of the 23 T cell receptor beta chains below was sequenced from the same sample in a study of control samples from healthy donors and cancer patients. Some clones are missing from TCRdb's copy, which holds only in-frame ones; the method was immunoSEQ multiplex PCR. This table has 50,000 or so clones, about 95% appearing once. Material: blood. All receptors come from a man in his thirties or forties in good health.

The chain links TRBV28 to TRBJ2-2; no clear D gene. V was pared by 6 bases and J by 6 bases, with 11 bases between. Germline lookup yields CDR1 MDHEN and CDR2 SYDVKM. The length of the CDR3 is 13 residues. As DNA, the CDR3 is TGTGCCAGCAGACGGACCAGACCCGGGGAGCTGTTTTTT. Its translation: CASRRTRPGELFF.

The CDR3: CASSLAGSNTGELFF. As DNA, the CDR3 is TGTGCCAGCAGCCTCGCAGGCTCTAACACCGGGGAGCTGTTTTTT. The V gene is TRBV5-4, the J gene TRBJ2-2, with unresolved D. The CDR3 length is 15 residues. V lost 4 bases and J lost 2, with 12 bases in between. Germline V gene lookup returns CDR1 SGHNT and CDR2 YYREEE (reference sequence).

The V call is TRBV7-6, the J call TRBJ2-3; D is undetermined. V was clipped by 1 base and J by 4 bases, with 6 bases between them. Per the germline V gene, CDR1 is SGHVS and CDR2 is FNYEAQ. The CDR3 has 13 residues. The CDR3 DNA reads TGTGCCAGCAGCTTAGACCGGGCAGATACGCAGTATTTT. Translated, it gives CASSLDRADTQYF.

V and J are TRBV5-1 and TRBJ1-2, with 7 bases that match TRBD1. This CDR3 has 14 residues. The V gene's germline CDR1 is SGHRS and CDR2 YFSETQ. V shed 8 bases, J shed 4 bases, and the junction held 11 bases outside the gene matches. The CDR3 is CASTTARGIYGYTF. The CDR3 DNA reads TGCGCCAGTACTACGGCCAGGGGGATCTATGGCTACACCTTC.

The gene calls are TRBV6-5 and TRBJ2-1, with D unresolved. Germline CDR1 is MNHEY and CDR2 is SVGAGI. There are 11 residues in the CDR3. The V end was cut by 5 bases, the J end by 7 bases, with 6 bases between. The CDR3 region has the DNA TGTGCCAGCAGTAGGGTGAATGAGCAGTTCTTC. This codes for CASSRVNEQFF.

This clone has a single count. V and J are TRBV9 and TRBJ2-2; 7 bases align to TRBD2. The CDR3 is 14 residues long. Per the germline V gene, CDR1 is SGDLS and CDR2 is YYNGEE. With V trimmed by 8 bases and J by 4 bases, 8 bases remained unmatched. The CDR3 here is CASRREFVTGELFF. CDR3 DNA sequence: TGTGCCAGTCGGCGGGAGTTCGTCACCGGGGAGCTGTTTTTT.

The V call is TRBV24-1, the J call TRBJ2-2; 10 bases match TRBD2. CDR1 and CDR2 (germline): KGHDR, SFDVKD. Trimming cost V 4 bases and J 1 base; bases outside gene matches: 5. The CDR3 sequence is 17 residues long. The CDR3: CATSDPGLAENTGELFF. CDR3 in DNA: TGTGCCACCAGTGACCCTGGACTAGCGGAGAACACCGGGGAGCTGTTTTTT.

The V gene is TRBV5-1, the J gene TRBJ2-4; no clear D gene. This CDR3 spans 13 amino acids. CDR1 SGHRS and CDR2 YFSETQ come from the germline V gene. V was cut by 4 bases and J by 4 bases, with 9 bases left in between. The CDR3 loop reads CASSHSEKNIQYF. CDR3 nucleotide sequence: TGCGCCAGCAGCCACAGCGAAAAAAACATTCAGTACTTC.

A few counts support this clone. The V call is TRBV6-2 or TRBV6-3, the J call TRBJ2-1; D may be TRBD2 (5 bases). The V gene's germline CDR1 is MNHEY and CDR2 SVGEGT. CDR3 length equals 14 residues. V lost 0 bases to trimming and J lost 6 bases, with 9 bases between them. The DNA of the CDR3 is TGTGCCAGCAGTTACTCCCCAAGCGGCAATGAGCAGTTCTTC. This gives the protein CASSYSPSGNEQFF.

The rearrangement links TRBV6-5 to TRBJ1-1, with D possibly being TRBD1 (5 bases). V lost 6 bases, J lost 4 bases, and 15 bases lay in between. Per the germline V gene, CDR1 is MNHEY and CDR2 is SVGAGI. CDR3 length: 14 amino acids. CDR3 sequence: CASSLPTGGTEAFF. In nucleotides, the CDR3 is TGTGCCAGCAGCCTTCCCACAGGTGGCACTGAAGCTTTCTTT.

The rearrangement joins TRBV3-1 (or the pseudogene TRBV3-2) to TRBJ1-2; D is unresolved. Trimming removed 0 bases at V and 5 bases at J, with 16 bases between. Germline V gene sequence: CDR1 LGHDT, CDR2 YNNKEL (reference sequence). The CDR3 spans 16 residues. The CDR3 nucleotides read TGTGCCAGCAGCCAAGAGGCAGGCCCTACCCTTTATGGCTACACCTTC. Translated, it gives CASSQEAGPTLYGYTF.

This chain joins TRBV18 and TRBJ2-3; D call uncertain. V dropped 2 bases and J dropped 4 bases, with 10 bases sitting between them. The germline CDR1 and CDR2 sequences are KGHSH and LQKENI. The CDR3 is 14 amino acids. CDR3 sequence reads: CASSPRPVADTQYF. The DNA for the CDR3 is TGTGCCAGCTCACCAAGGCCGGTGGCAGATACGCAGTATTTT.

V gene TRBV27 combines with J gene TRBJ2-3, with 12 bases lining up with TRBD2. CDR1 is MNHEY, CDR2 SMNVEV, per germline (reference sequence). V was pared by 3 bases and J by 6 bases, with 4 bases of the junction left unmatched. CDR3 length: 15 residues. The chain's CDR3 is CASSLTSGSLDTQYF. The DNA for the CDR3 is TGTGCCAGCAGTTTGACTAGCGGGAGTTTGGATACGCAGTATTTT.

The V and J genes are TRBV30 and TRBJ2-1; perhaps TRBD1 as D (5 bases). The germline V gene has CDR1 GTSNPN and CDR2 SVGIG (reference sequence). CDR3 size: 13 residues. V lost 3 bases, J lost 10 bases, and 16 bases lay in between. The CDR3 DNA reads as TGTGCCTGGAGGCGCCAGGGTACTTGGGAGCAGTTCTTC. Translated: CAWRRQGTWEQFF.

The rearrangement links TRBV7-4 to TRBJ1-5; D gene unclear. The V end lost 8 bases, the J end lost 4 bases, and 21 bases lay between the germline ends. Germline values: CDR1 SGHVT, CDR2 SQSDAQ. CDR3 length: 16 residues. CDR3: CASPSIQQDSNQPQHF. For the CDR3, the DNA is TGTGCCAGCCCCTCGATTCAGCAGGATTCAAATCAGCCCCAGCATTTT.

This chain joins TRBV5-1 and TRBJ2-7; maybe TRBD1 (5 bases). V was shortened by 4 bases and J by 4 bases, with 12 bases between the two germline ends. CDR3 length: 13 amino acids. In germline, CDR1 is SGHRS, CDR2 YFSETQ. The CDR3 spells CASSPDGQYEQYF. CDR3 DNA sequence: TGCGCCAGCAGCCCTGACGGACAATACGAGCAGTACTTC.

This clone appeared once. The CDR3 nucleotides are TGTGCCAGCAGCCCAATGGGGGGTTCTGGAAACACCATATATTTT. Amino acids: CASSPMGGSGNTIYF. This chain joins TRBV7-9 and TRBJ1-3, with D possibly TRBD1 on 5 matching bases. The germline V and J ends were trimmed by 5 bases and 1 base, with 12 bases remaining between them. Germline loops: CDR1 SEHNR, CDR2 FQNEAQ (reference sequence). The CDR3 contains 15 residues.

With regard to this clone: The junction does not match germline at one end; this may be a read error. V usage is TRBV6-5 and J usage is TRBJ2-1; 15 bases align to TRBD2. CDR1 is MNHEY and CDR2 is SVGAGI in the germline V gene. CDR3 length equals 14 residues. CDR3 in amino acids: CASSYSRTSGRGIF. The CDR3, as DNA: TGTGCCAGCAGTTACTCGAGGACTAGCGGGAGGGGGATCTTC.

This chain uses TRBV15 with TRBJ2-2, with TRBD1 as a possible D gene (6 bases). V was clipped by 6 bases and J by 1 base, with 9 bases between them. CDR1 and CDR2 (germline): LNHNV, YYDKDF (reference sequence). This CDR3 comprises 14 residues. The CDR3 nucleotides are TGTGCCACCAGGACAGGAATGAACACCGGGGAGCTGTTTTTT. Its protein is CATRTGMNTGELFF.

The gene calls are TRBV3-1 (or the pseudogene TRBV3-2) and TRBJ2-1; 12 bases are shared with TRBD2. Germline V lookup: CDR1 LGHDT, CDR2 YNNKEL (reference sequence). With 8 bases clipped from V and 6 bases from J, the junction kept 5 bases outside the gene matches. This CDR3 region has 14 residues. CDR3 residues: CASGLAGGSNEQFF. DNA of the CDR3: TGTGCCAGCGGGCTAGCGGGAGGGAGCAATGAGCAGTTCTTC.

V gene TRBV27 combines with J gene TRBJ1-1; weak D call: TRBD1 (6 bases). Between the trimmed V and J ends, which lost 6 bases and 4 bases, there was a span of 12 bases. The germline CDR1 and CDR2 sequences are MNHEY and SMNVEV (reference sequence). The CDR3 consists of 13 residues. The CDR3 DNA reads as TGTGCCAGCAGCCCAGGGGTAGGCACTGAAGCTTTCTTT. Its translation is CASSPGVGTEAFF.

V usage is TRBV7-3 and J usage is TRBJ1-2, with TRBD1 as a possible D gene (5 bases). With 5 bases removed from V and 4 bases from J, the gap between germline ends came to 17 bases. This CDR3 has 15 residues. Germline V CDR1 and CDR2: SGHTA, FQGTGA. The CDR3 loop is CASSPPGRVFYGYTF. The CDR3 DNA follows: TGTGCCAGCAGCCCCCCGGGCAGGGTCTTCTATGGCTACACCTTC.

The gene calls are TRBV5-1 and TRBJ2-1, with a possible D match to TRBD1 (6 bases). CDR1 is SGHRS and CDR2 is YFSETQ in the germline V gene. V shed 4 bases and J shed 7 bases, with 9 bases lying between them. The CDR3 is 12 amino acids. The CDR3 protein is CASSITGNEQFF. The CDR3 coding sequence is TGCGCCAGCAGCATAACAGGGAATGAGCAGTTCTTC. The full variable domain, completed using reference TRBV5-1 and TRBJ2-1, is KAGVTQTPRYLIKTRGQQVTLSCSPISGHRSVSWYQQTPGQGLQFLFEYFSETQRNKGNFPGRFSGRQFSNSRSEMNVSTLELGDSALYLCASSITGNEQFFGPGTRLTVL.